This T cell receptor beta chain was sequenced for a study of blood T cell repertoires in COVID-19. Study summary: Samples taken during acute and convalescent COVID-19 were collected in the United States, Italy and Spain. T cells, B-cell-depleted T cells, or PBMCs supplied cDNA or gDNA.

Methods used by the authors: Amplification with reference gene primers provided the estimates of nucleated cell counts. Sequencing used immunoSEQ multiplex PCR; TCRdb keeps in-frame clones, though not all of them. The DNA gave D and trimming, while V, J and clone size come from that table. The repertoire holds 350,000 to 550,000 clones, 80% to 90% seen once, with around 4.4% in the top ten. The sequence was collected from a young woman with acute or convalescent COVID-19. The specimen sequenced was peripheral blood.

In DNA, the CDR3 is TGTGCCAGCAGTGACTCAGGACAGGGAATCCCTGAAGCTTTCTTT. The encoded protein is CASSDSGQGIPEAFF. V and J are TRBV6-4 and TRBJ1-1, with 8 positions matching TRBD1. Trimming removed 0 bases from V and 6 bases from J; junction bases left unmatched: 6. CDR1 MRHNA and CDR2 SNTAGT come from the germline V gene. The CDR3 has 15 residues.